This T cell receptor (beta chain) stems from a study of T-cell reconstitution after alpha-beta-depleted transplantation in children. The CDR3 loop spans 13 amino acids. Trimming took 8 bases from V and 6 from J, leaving 13 bases between them. Germline V CDR1 and CDR2: SGHTA, FQGNSA. It was with unique molecular identifiers that the TCRbeta library was prepared. TCRdb passed the PCR reads through MiXCR, listing each CDR3 protein once. The table includes about 78,000 distinct CDR3 sequences, roughly 15% detected once. This clonotype was found a few times. The clonotype comes from a male patient aged 2 to 9 who had a stem cell transplant for acute lymphoblastic leukemia, so the T cells may come from the graft donor. V is TRBV7-2 and J is TRBJ2-2; D might be TRBD1 (6 bases). The material sequenced was PBMCs, mostly from graft donor cells, taken 180 days after TCRalphabeta/CD19-depleted stem cell transplant. CDR3 in DNA: TGTGCCAGCTCAAGACAGGCCCCCGGGGAGCTGTTTTTT. It yields the protein CASSRQAPGELFF.